These T cell receptor beta chains were read from a single sample in a study of immune characterization of retroperitoneal liposarcoma. TCRdb fed the PCR reads into MiXCR, producing one record per CDR3 protein. Of 9,900 or so distinct CDR3 sequences in the sample, 25% to 30% are singletons; the top ten hold 7% to 10%. The specimen sequenced was tumor tissue. All receptors derive from a male donor with retroperitoneal liposarcoma. CDR3s include the opening cysteine and the closing phenylalanine or tryptophan. D genes are given only for firm matches. Some rows have no size entry. The others give once, few or many, or a class for an expanded clone.

D	size	V	J	DNA	CDR3
.	.	TRBV11-2	TRBJ1-4	TGTGCCAGCAGCCTAGGGGGAGAAAAACTGTTTTTT	CASSLGGEKLFF
.	many	TRBV27	TRBJ2-5	TGTGCCAGCAGTTTTGGCAACCAAGAGACCCAGTACTTC	CASSFGNQETQYF
TRBD2	.	TRBV7-8	TRBJ2-3	TGTGCCAGCAGCTCGATAGCGGGAGGGCCGGGGGCAGATACGCAGTATTTT	CASSSIAGGPGADTQYF
TRBD2	medium-sized	TRBV7-2	TRBJ2-1	TGTGCCAGCAGCTTAGAGCCTCTCATACAACTAGCGGGCTTTGAGCAGTTCTTC	CASSLEPLIQLAGFEQFF
TRBD2	medium-sized	TRBV6-1	TRBJ2-7	TGTGCCAGCAGTATCGGGACTAGCGGGAGCCGGGCCTACGAGCAGTACTTC	CASSIGTSGSRAYEQYF
.	.	TRBV7-2	TRBJ2-1	TGTGCCAGCAGCTTCCAGGGGTACGAGCAGTTCTTC	CASSFQGYEQFF
.	medium-sized	TRBV6-1	TRBJ2-6	TGTGCCAGCAGTGAGGAGGGGGGCTCTGGGGCCAACGTCCTGACTTTC	CASSEEGGSGANVLTF
.	few	TRBV12-3/TRBV12-4	TRBJ2-2	TGTGCCAGCTCTCGAGAGGCGACGAACACCGGGGAGCTGTTTTTT	CASSREATNTGELFF
TRBD2	many	TRBV6-1	TRBJ2-1	TGTGCCAGCGGAATCCGACTAGCGGGGGGGCGTGAGCAGTTCTTC	CASGIRLAGGREQFF
.	medium-sized	TRBV7-2	TRBJ2-1	TGTGCCAGCAGCTTAGACAACGGGGGCTACAATGAGCAGTTCTTC	CASSLDNGGYNEQFF
.	once	TRBV12-3/TRBV12-4	TRBJ2-5	TGTGCCAGCAGTTTAACAGGCGAGGGAGGGTACTTC	CASSLTGEGGYF
TRBD2	.	TRBV5-1	TRBJ2-7	TGCGCCAGCAGCTTCCGGACTAGCGGGGGCATCTCCTACAATGAGCAGTACTTC	CASSFRTSGGISYNEQYF
TRBD2	large	TRBV12-3/TRBV12-4	TRBJ2-1	TGTGCCAGCAGTTTCGGGACTACCCCCTTCTTC	CASSFGTTPFF
.	.	TRBV10-2	TRBJ1-2	TGCGCCAGCATGGGGACGGACCGTTCCTATGGCTACACCTTC	CASMGTDRSYGYTF
.	medium-sized	TRBV6-1	TRBJ2-1	TGTGCCAGCAGTGAAGCGCCAGGTCCCCCCAAAGAGCAGTTCTTC	CASSEAPGPPKEQFF
.	.	TRBV10-3	TRBJ2-1	TGTGCCACCTACGGGGGCGCAGGGTACAATGAGCAGTTCTTC	CATYGGAGYNEQFF
.	.	TRBV11-2	TRBJ2-3	TGTGCCACCTTACCCGAAAATACGCAGTATTTT	CATLPENTQYF
.	many	TRBV6-1	TRBJ2-1	TGTGCCAGCGGGGTGGGGGGCGGGATACGTCGGGGGCAGTTCTTC	CASGVGGGIRRGQFF
.	.	TRBV6-2/TRBV6-3	TRBJ2-1	TGTGCCAGCAGTTACTACTCTCGGGACCCCATCTTC	CASSYYSRDPIF
.	.	TRBV6-1	TRBJ2-5	TGTGCCAGCAGTCCAACCTCGACAGTATACAATGAGCAGTACTTC	CASSPTSTVYNEQYF
.	medium-sized	TRBV6-1	TRBJ2-5	TGTGCCAACCGACAGTACCCACAAGAGACCCAGTACTTC	CANRQYPQETQYF
TRBD1	.	TRBV7-3	TRBJ2-3	TGTGCCAGCAGCTCCGGGACAGTGGGAGATACGCAGTATTTT	CASSSGTVGDTQYF
TRBD2	.	TRBV7-2	TRBJ2-3	TGTGCCAGCAGAGTAGCGGGGGCAGATACGCAGTATTTT	CASRVAGADTQYF
TRBD2	.	TRBV6-2/TRBV6-3	TRBJ2-3	TGTGCCAGCAGATTGCCGGGACTAGCGCGAAGCACAGATACGCAGTATTTT	CASRLPGLARSTDTQYF
.	.	TRBV6-1	TRBJ2-1	TGTGCCAGCAGTCGTCCCCTGGATCACAATGAGCAGTTCTTC	CASSRPLDHNEQFF
TRBD2	many	TRBV27	TRBJ2-1	TGTGCCAGCAGTTTGACTAGCGGGAGCTACGAGCAGTTCTTC	CASSLTSGSYEQFF
.	many	TRBV7-2	TRBJ2-7	TGTGCCAGCCGAACTTCCTACGAGCAGTACTTC	CASRTSYEQYF
TRBD2	medium-sized	TRBV7-2	TRBJ2-7	TGTGCCAGCAGCCTGGGACTAGCGGGGATCGAGCAGTACTTC	CASSLGLAGIEQYF
.	medium-sized	TRBV6-1	TRBJ2-2	TGTGCCAGCAGTCGTCCGGGACAACCGAACACCGGGGAGCTGTTTTTT	CASSRPGQPNTGELFF
.	.	TRBV4-1	TRBJ2-7	TGCGCCAGCAGCCAAGAGTGGGGGACCGGGGCGTACTCCTACGAGCAGTACTTC	CASSQEWGTGAYSYEQYF
.	many	TRBV12-3/TRBV12-4	TRBJ1-2	TGTGCCAGCAGTTTCAGGGGTGTTGACTATGGCTACACCTTC	CASSFRGVDYGYTF
TRBD2	.	TRBV6-6	TRBJ2-7	TGTGCCAGCAGTTACTCTAGGACTAGCGGCAATGAGCAGTACTTC	CASSYSRTSGNEQYF
.	many	TRBV7-2	TRBJ2-1	TGTGCCAGCAGCTTAGATTCGGGGGTCTACAATGAGCAGTTCTTC	CASSLDSGVYNEQFF
TRBD2	medium-sized	TRBV7-6	TRBJ2-3	TGTGCCAGCAGCTTAGCCGTTAGCGGGGGGGTTAAGCAGGGTACAGATACGCAGTATTTT	CASSLAVSGGVKQGTDTQYF
.	.	TRBV4-1	TRBJ1-3	TGCGCCAGCAGCCAAGAAGCAGGGTACTCTGGAAACACCATATATTTT	CASSQEAGYSGNTIYF
TRBD1	few	TRBV6-6	TRBJ1-4	TGTGCCAGCAGTTACTACAGGGGTTCAACTAATGAAAAACTGTTTTTT	CASSYYRGSTNEKLFF
.	.	TRBV11-2	TRBJ1-5	TGTGCCAGCAGCTTAGTAGGAGGTCAGCCCCAGCATTTT	CASSLVGGQPQHF
.	medium-sized	TRBV6-6	TRBJ2-5	TGTGCCAGCAGTTACTCGACAGTTAGCTTTGAGCAGTACTTC	CASSYSTVSFEQYF
.	medium-sized	TRBV6-1	TRBJ2-1	TGTGCCAGCAGTCTGGATGGAGGGGCCCTCTCCCAAGAGACCCAGTTCTTC	CASSLDGGALSQETQFF
.	once	TRBV10-3	TRBJ2-3	TGTGCCATCAGTGATGCTAGCGCTAGCACAGATACGCAGTATTTT	CAISDASASTDTQYF
.	few	TRBV7-2	TRBJ2-1	TGTGCCAGCAGCTCCCCCGGCCAATACAATGAGCAGTTCTTC	CASSSPGQYNEQFF
.	few	TRBV6-1	TRBJ1-2	TGTGCCAGCAGTGAGACAGACACTAACTATGGCTACACCTTC	CASSETDTNYGYTF
.	.	TRBV7-9	TRBJ2-7	TGTGCCAGCAGCTTAGTAGGAGGGGATGAGCAGTACTTC	CASSLVGGDEQYF
TRBD1	.	TRBV6-1	TRBJ1-1	TGTGCCAGCAAACCGACAGGGATGAACACTGAAGCTTTCTTT	CASKPTGMNTEAFF